This TCR beta chain was documented in a study of blood T cells in healthy people across ages. This CDR3 region has 16 residues. Trimming cost V 0 bases and J 0 bases, with 9 bases left between them. A J-beta primer mix and a sample-barcoded 5' primer were used in a second PCR of roughly 7 to 12 cycles. TCRdb re-analysed the 5' RACE reads in MiXCR, keeping a single row per CDR3 protein. The data contain hundreds of thousands of distinct CDR3 sequences, approximately 52% of them singletons. This sequence originates from a woman of 80 years or more in good health. V and J are TRBV12-3 or TRBV12-4 and TRBJ1-5; D remains ambiguous. Sequenced: blood. In DNA, the CDR3 is TGTGCCAGCAGTTTAGCGCTTGGGTATAGCAATCAGCCCCAGCATTTT. This gives the protein CASSLALGYSNQPQHF.